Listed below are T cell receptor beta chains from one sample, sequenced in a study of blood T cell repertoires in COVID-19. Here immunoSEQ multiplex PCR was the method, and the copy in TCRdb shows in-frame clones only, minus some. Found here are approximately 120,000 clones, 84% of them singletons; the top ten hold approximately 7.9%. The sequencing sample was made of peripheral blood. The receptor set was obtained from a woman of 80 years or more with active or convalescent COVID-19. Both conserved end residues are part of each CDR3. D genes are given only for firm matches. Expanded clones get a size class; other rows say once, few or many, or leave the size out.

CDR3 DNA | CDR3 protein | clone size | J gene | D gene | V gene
TGTGCCATCAGTGAGAGGTTAGCGGGCTACACAGATACGCAGTATTTT | CAISERLAGYTDTQYF | - | TRBJ2-3 | TRBD2 | TRBV10-3
TGTGCCAGCAGCCAAACCCCCGGGACTAGCTACAATGAGCAGTTCTTC | CASSQTPGTSYNEQFF | - | TRBJ2-1 | TRBD2 | TRBV3-1/TRBV3-2
TGCAGTGCTAGTCCACCGCGGGGCACCGGGGAGCTGTTTTTT | CSASPPRGTGELFF | - | TRBJ2-2 | - | TRBV20-1
TGTGCCAGCAGCTTAACGCCAGGGGAGACTGAAGCTTTCTTT | CASSLTPGETEAFF | - | TRBJ1-1 | - | TRBV7-3
TGTGCCAGCAGTTACCCCGGGACAGGGGGTATTGAAGCTTTCTTT | CASSYPGTGGIEAFF | - | TRBJ1-1 | TRBD1 | TRBV6-6
TGTGCCAGCAGTTATACAGGGAAGGATGAGCAGTTCTTC | CASSYTGKDEQFF | few | TRBJ2-1 | - | TRBV6-6
TGCGCCAGCAGCTTGGAGGCCATGGGGGGGGCGCTGGACGAGCAGTACTTC | CASSLEAMGGALDEQYF | - | TRBJ2-7 | - | TRBV5-1
TGCGCCAGCAATCCTGGGGAGGGGGGAATCTACGAGCAGTACTTC | CASNPGEGGIYEQYF | - | TRBJ2-7 | - | TRBV5-1
TGTGCCAGTAGAAGTCCAACGACAGGGGGCAGAAACGAGCAGTACTTC | CASRSPTTGGRNEQYF | - | TRBJ2-7 | TRBD1 | TRBV19
TGTGCCAGCAACATGGGGCGCGGGGTGACTGAAGCTTTCTTT | CASNMGRGVTEAFF | - | TRBJ1-1 | - | TRBV6-5
TGTGCCAGCAGTGAGGCGGTTTCACCCCTCCACTTT | CASSEAVSPLHF | - | TRBJ1-6 | - | TRBV6-1
TGTGCCAGCAGTGTCTTACAGGGCAATCAGCCCCAGCATTTT | CASSVLQGNQPQHF | - | TRBJ1-5 | - | TRBV2
TGTGCCACCCAACCGGGACAGGATAACTACGAGCAGTACTTC | CATQPGQDNYEQYF | - | TRBJ2-7 | TRBD1 | TRBV6-5
TGTGCCAGCAGCTCGGGACAGACGGACGAGCAGTTCTTC | CASSSGQTDEQFF | - | TRBJ2-1 | TRBD1 | TRBV7-9
TGTGCCAGCAGCCTCGCACAGGGTATCGGGGAGCTGTTTTTT | CASSLAQGIGELFF | - | TRBJ2-2 | - | TRBV5-6
TGTGCCAGCAGCTTCAGACAGGGGCGCCCTGGAAACACCATATATTTT | CASSFRQGRPGNTIYF | - | TRBJ1-3 | TRBD1 | TRBV11-2